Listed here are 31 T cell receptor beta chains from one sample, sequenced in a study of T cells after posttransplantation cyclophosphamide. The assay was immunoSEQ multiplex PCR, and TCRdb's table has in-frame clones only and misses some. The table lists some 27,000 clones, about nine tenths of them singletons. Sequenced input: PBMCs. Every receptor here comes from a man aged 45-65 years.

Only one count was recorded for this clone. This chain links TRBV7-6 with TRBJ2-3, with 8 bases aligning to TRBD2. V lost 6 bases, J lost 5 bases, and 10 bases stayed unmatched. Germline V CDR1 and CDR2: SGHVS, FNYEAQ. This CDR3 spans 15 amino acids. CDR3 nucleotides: TGTGCCAGCAGTCTCTTTGCGGCGGGAGGAGATACGCAGTATTTT. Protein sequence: CASSLFAAGGDTQYF.

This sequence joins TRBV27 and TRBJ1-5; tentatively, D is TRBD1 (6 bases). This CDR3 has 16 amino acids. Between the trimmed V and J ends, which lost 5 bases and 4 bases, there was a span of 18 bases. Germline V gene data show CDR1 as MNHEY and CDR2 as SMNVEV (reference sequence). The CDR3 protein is CASSQRQVSRNQPQHF. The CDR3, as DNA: TGTGCCAGCAGTCAAAGACAGGTGAGCAGGAATCAGCCCCAGCATTTT.

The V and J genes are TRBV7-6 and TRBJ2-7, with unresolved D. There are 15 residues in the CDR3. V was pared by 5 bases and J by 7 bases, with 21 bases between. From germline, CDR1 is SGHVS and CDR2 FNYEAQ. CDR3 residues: CASSRIGSYAEEQYF. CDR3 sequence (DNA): TGTGCCAGCAGCCGGATAGGCAGCTACGCGGAGGAGCAGTACTTC.

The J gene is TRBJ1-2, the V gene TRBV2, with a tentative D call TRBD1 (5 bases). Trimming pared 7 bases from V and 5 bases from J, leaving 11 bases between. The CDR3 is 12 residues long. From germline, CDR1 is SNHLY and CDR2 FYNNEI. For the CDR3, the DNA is TGTGCCAGCACAGACAGAAATTATGGCTACACCTTC. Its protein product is CASTDRNYGYTF.

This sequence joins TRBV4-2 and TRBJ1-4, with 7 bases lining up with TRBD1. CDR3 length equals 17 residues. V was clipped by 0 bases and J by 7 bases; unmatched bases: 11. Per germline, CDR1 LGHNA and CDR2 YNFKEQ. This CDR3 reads CASSQEINRQGVEKLFF. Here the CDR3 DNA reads TGTGCCAGCAGCCAAGAAATAAACAGACAGGGAGTTGAAAAACTGTTTTTT.

CDR3 bases: TGTGCCAGCAGCCCCTTCCGCAGCGTGGATAATTCACCCCTCCACTTT. Translated, it gives CASSPFRSVDNSPLHF. The chain employs TRBV7-9 and TRBJ1-6; D is undetermined. Trimming pared 5 bases from V and 5 bases from J, leaving 16 bases between. The V gene's germline CDR1 is SEHNR and CDR2 FQNEAQ (reference sequence). The CDR3 contains 16 residues. The whole variable domain, remainder taken from reference TRBV7-9 and TRBJ1-6, is DTGVSQNPRHKITKRGQNVTFRCDPISEHNRLYWYRQTLGQGPEFLTYFQNEAQLEKSRLLSDRFSAERPKGSFSTLEIQRTEQGDSAMYLCASSPFRSVDNSPLHFGNGTRLTVT.

Here the CDR3 DNA reads TGTGCCAGCAGCAGAGGGACAGTCCTTGGAAACACCATATATTTT. Translating it yields CASSRGTVLGNTIYF. This chain connects TRBV7-9 to TRBJ1-3, with 7 bases matching TRBD1. CDR3 length: 15 residues. Losses at the gene ends were 5 bases for V and 3 bases for J; bases not matched to a gene: 7. Germline V lookup: CDR1 SEHNR, CDR2 FQNEAQ (reference sequence).

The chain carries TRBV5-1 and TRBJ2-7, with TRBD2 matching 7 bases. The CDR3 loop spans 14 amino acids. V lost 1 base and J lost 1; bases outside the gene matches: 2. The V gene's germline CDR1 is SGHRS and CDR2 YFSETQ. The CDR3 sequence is CASSLSGTSYEQYF. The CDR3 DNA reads TGCGCCAGCAGCTTGAGCGGGACTTCCTACGAGCAGTACTTC.

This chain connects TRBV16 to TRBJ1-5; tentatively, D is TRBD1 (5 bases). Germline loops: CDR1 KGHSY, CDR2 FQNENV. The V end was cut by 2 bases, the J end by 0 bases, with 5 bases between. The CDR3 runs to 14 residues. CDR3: CASSQTGSNQPQHF. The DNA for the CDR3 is TGTGCCAGCAGCCAAACAGGTAGCAATCAGCCCCAGCATTTT. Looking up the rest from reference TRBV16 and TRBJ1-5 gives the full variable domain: GEEVAQTPKHLVRGEGQKAKLYCAPIKGHSYVFWYQQVLKNEFKFLISFQNENVFDETGMPKERFSAKCLPNSPCSLEIQATKLEDSAVYFCASSQTGSNQPQHFGDGTRLSIL.

The CDR3 is CASSLVSEPQHF. The CDR3 nucleotides read TGTGCCAGCAGCTTAGTTTCGGAGCCCCAGCATTTT. The chain carries TRBV7-9 and TRBJ1-5; D unclear. From germline, CDR1 is SEHNR and CDR2 FQNEAQ (reference sequence). Trimming pared 1 base from V and 8 bases from J, leaving 6 bases between. This CDR3 has 12 amino acids.

The CDR3 sequence is CASSPRTGETEAFF. For the CDR3, the DNA is TGTGCCAGCTCACCACGGACAGGGGAGACTGAAGCTTTCTTT. The chain links TRBV18 to TRBJ1-1; TRBD1 aligns across 9 bases. The CDR3 loop spans 14 amino acids. Germline trimming cut 1 base from V and 5 bases from J; bases unmatched to any gene: 2. CDR1 KGHSH and CDR2 LQKENI come from the germline V gene.

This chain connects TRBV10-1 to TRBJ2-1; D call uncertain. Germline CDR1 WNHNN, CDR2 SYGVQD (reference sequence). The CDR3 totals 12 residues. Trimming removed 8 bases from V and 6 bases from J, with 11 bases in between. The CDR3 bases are TGCGCCAGCGCGGCGGCGCCCAATGAGCAGTTCTTC. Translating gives CASAAAPNEQFF.

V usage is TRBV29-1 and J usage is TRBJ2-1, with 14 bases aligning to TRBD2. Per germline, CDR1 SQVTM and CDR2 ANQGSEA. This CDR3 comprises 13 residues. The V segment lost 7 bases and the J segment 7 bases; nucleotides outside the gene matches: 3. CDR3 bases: TGCAGCGCTGGACTAGCGGGGGGAAATGAGCAGTTCTTC. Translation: CSAGLAGGNEQFF.

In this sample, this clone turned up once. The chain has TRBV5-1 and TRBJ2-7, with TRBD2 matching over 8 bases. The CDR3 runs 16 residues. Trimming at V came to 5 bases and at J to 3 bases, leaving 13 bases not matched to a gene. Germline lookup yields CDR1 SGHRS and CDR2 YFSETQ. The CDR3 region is CASRPTSGSEDYEQYF. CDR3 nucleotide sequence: TGCGCCAGCAGACCTACCAGCGGGAGTGAGGACTACGAGCAGTACTTC.

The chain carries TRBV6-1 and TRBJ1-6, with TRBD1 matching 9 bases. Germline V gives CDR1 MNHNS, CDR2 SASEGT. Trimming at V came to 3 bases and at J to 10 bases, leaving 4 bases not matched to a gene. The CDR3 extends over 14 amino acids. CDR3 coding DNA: TGTGCCAGCAGTGATACCGGGACAGGGTCACCCCTCCACTTT. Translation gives CASSDTGTGSPLHF.

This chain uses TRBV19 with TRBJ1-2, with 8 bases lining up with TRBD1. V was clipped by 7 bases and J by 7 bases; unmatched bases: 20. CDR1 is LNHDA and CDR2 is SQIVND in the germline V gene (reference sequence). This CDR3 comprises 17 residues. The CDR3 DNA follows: TGTGCCAGTACCTTAATCTCAGGGGGCGGTGAGGAGGGTGGCTACACCTTC. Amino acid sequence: CASTLISGGGEEGGYTF.

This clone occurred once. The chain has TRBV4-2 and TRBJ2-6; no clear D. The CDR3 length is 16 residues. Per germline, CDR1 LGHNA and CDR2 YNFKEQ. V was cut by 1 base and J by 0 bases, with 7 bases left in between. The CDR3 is CASSQVYFSGANVLTF. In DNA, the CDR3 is TGTGCCAGCAGCCAAGTGTACTTCTCTGGGGCCAACGTCCTGACTTTC.

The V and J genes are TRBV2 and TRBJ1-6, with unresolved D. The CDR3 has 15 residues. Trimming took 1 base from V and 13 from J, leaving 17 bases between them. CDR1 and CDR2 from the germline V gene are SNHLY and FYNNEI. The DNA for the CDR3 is TGTGCCAGCAGTGAAGAGCCAGGTCGGATAAGGCCCCTCCACTTT. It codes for CASSEEPGRIRPLHF.

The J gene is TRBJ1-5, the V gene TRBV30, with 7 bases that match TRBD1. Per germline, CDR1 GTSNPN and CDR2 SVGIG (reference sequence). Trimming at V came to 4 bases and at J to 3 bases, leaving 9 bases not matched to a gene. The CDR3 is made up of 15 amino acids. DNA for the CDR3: TGTGCCTGGACCATGAGGGGACAGCCCAATCAGCCCCAGCATTTT. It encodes CAWTMRGQPNQPQHF.

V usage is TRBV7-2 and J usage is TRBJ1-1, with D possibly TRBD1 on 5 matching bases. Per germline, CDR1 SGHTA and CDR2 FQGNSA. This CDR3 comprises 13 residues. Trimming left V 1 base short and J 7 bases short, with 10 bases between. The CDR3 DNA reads TGTGCCAGCAGCTTAGTCAGGGAGGTTGAAGCTTTCTTT. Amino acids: CASSLVREVEAFF.

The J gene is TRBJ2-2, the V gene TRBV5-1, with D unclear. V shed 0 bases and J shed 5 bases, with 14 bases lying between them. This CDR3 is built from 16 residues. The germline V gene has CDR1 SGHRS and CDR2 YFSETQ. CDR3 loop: CASSLAGQILTGELFF. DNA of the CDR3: TGCGCCAGCAGCTTGGCGGGTCAGATTTTAACCGGGGAGCTGTTTTTT.

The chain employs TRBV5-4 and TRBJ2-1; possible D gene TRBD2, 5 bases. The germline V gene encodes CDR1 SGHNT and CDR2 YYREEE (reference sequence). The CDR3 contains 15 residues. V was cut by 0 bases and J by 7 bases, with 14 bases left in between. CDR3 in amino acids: CASSLDPTSYNEQFF. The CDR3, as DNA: TGTGCCAGCAGCTTGGACCCCACTAGTTATAATGAGCAGTTCTTC.

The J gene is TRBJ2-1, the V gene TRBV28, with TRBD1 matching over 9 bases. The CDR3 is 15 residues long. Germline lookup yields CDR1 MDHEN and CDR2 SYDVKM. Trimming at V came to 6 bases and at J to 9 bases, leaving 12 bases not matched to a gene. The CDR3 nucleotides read TGTGCCAGCAGAACTCCGGGACAGGGTGTAGGTGAGCAGTTCTTC. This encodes CASRTPGQGVGEQFF.

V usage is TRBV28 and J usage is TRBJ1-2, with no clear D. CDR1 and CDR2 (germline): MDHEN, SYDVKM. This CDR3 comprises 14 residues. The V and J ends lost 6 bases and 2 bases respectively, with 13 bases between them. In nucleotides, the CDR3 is TGTGCCAGCAGCCTCCGGCGGTCGAACTATGGCTACACCTTC. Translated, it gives CASSLRRSNYGYTF.

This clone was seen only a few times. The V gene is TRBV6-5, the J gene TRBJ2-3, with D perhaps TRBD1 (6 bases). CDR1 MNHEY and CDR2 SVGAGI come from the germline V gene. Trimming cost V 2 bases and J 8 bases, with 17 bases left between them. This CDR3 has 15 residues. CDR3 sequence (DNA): TGTGCCAGCAGTTACGGGCAGGGGCACTCGGGTACGCAGTATTTT. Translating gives CASSYGQGHSGTQYF.

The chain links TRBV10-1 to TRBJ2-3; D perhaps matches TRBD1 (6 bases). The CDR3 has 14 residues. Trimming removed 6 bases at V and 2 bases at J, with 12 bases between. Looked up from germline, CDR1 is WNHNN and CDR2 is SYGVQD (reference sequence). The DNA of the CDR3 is TGCGCCAGCAGCGACAGGAGCCTCACAGATACGCAGTATTTT. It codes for CASSDRSLTDTQYF.

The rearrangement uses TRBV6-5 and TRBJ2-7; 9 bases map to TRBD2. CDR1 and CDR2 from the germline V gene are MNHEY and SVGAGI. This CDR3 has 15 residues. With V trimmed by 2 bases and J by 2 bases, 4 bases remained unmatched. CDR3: CASSYGAGGPYEQYF. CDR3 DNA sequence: TGTGCCAGCAGTTACGGGGCGGGGGGGCCCTACGAGCAGTACTTC.

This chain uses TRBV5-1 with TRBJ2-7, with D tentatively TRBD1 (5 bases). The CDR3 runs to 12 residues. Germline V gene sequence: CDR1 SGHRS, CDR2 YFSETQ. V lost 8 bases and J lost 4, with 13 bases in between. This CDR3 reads CASTHRQYEQYF. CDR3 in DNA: TGCGCCAGTACCCACAGGCAGTACGAGCAGTACTTC.

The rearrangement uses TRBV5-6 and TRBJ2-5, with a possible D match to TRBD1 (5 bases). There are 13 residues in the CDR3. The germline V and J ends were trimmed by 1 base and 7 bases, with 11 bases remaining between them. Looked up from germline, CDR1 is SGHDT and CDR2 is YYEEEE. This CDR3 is CASSLLRRGTQYF. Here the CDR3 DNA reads TGTGCCAGCAGCTTGTTACGAAGGGGGACCCAGTACTTC. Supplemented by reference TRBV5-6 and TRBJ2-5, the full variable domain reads DAGVTQSPTHLIKTRGQQVTLRCSPKSGHDTVSWYQQALGQGPQFIFQYYEEEERQRGNFPDRFSGHQFPNYSSELNVNALLLGDSALYLCASSLLRRGTQYFGPGTRLLVL.

DNA for the CDR3: TGTGCCATCAGTGATAGGCACAGCCGGGGTGAGCAGTTCTTC. Its protein is CAISDRHSRGEQFF. This chain joins TRBV10-3 and TRBJ2-1, with D possibly being TRBD2 (5 bases). Germline lookup yields CDR1 ENHRY and CDR2 SYGVKD. The CDR3 spans 14 residues. Trimming took off 3 bases at V and 9 bases at J, with 15 bases between the two ends.

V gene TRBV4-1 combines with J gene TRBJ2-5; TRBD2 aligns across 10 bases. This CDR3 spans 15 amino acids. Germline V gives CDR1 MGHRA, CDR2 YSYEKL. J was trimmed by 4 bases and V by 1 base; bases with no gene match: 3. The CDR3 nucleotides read TGCGCCAGCAGCCAAGCTAGCGGGAGATCAGAGACCCAGTACTTC. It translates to CASSQASGRSETQYF.